The rows below give T cell receptor beta chains drawn from one sample of a study of regulatory T cells in long-lasting Graves disease. TCRdb redid the calling of the multiplex PCR reads with MiXCR, one entry per CDR3 protein. The table lists 600,000 to 800,000 distinct CDR3 sequences, around 30% of them singletons. Sequencing was performed on peripheral blood mononuclear cells (PBMCs), taken when the disease was refractory, from a patient treated with antithyroid drugs. The receptors were gathered from a female donor with Graves disease. The conserved cysteine and the conserved F or W are not part of the CDR3 here. A D gene is named only where the DNA matches it firmly.

CDR3 protein: ATRAFTYNEQF
V gene: TRBV12-3/TRBV12-4
J gene: TRBJ2-1
D gene: -

CDR3 protein: ARPPENTGGGGGRNTGELF
V gene: TRBV12-3/TRBV12-4
J gene: TRBJ2-2
D gene: -

CDR3 protein: ASRFRGPAYGYT
V gene: TRBV11-1
J gene: TRBJ1-2
D gene: -

CDR3 protein: SVEEVSGYGYT
V gene: TRBV29-1
J gene: TRBJ1-2
D gene: -

CDR3 protein: ASRTGTSGEKLF
V gene: TRBV2
J gene: TRBJ1-4
D gene: -

CDR3 protein: ASTPLVEGMNTEAF
V gene: TRBV19
J gene: TRBJ1-1
D gene: -

CDR3 protein: ASSAQNRATEAF
V gene: TRBV28
J gene: TRBJ1-1
D gene: -

CDR3 protein: ARSYSRPSGSSYEQY
V gene: TRBV6-5
J gene: TRBJ2-7
D gene: TRBD2

CDR3 protein: ASSFYRVSDSPLH
V gene: TRBV7-9
J gene: TRBJ1-6
D gene: -

CDR3 protein: ASSPLAGGGTGELF
V gene: TRBV6-1
J gene: TRBJ2-2
D gene: TRBD2

CDR3 protein: ASSQDLNRHSPLH
V gene: TRBV3-1
J gene: TRBJ1-6
D gene: -

CDR3 protein: ASSPRGWNEQF
V gene: TRBV12-3/TRBV12-4
J gene: TRBJ2-1
D gene: -

CDR3 protein: ASSFTGTGAMNTEAF
V gene: TRBV5-1
J gene: TRBJ1-1
D gene: TRBD1

CDR3 protein: AISDGPNYGYT
V gene: TRBV10-3
J gene: TRBJ1-2
D gene: -

CDR3 protein: ASSQDMGVPGTDTQY
V gene: TRBV4-1
J gene: TRBJ2-3
D gene: -

CDR3 protein: ASFLRDRADYGYT
V gene: TRBV5-5
J gene: TRBJ1-2
D gene: TRBD1